This entry features one T cell receptor (beta chain) sequence. Its antigen is undetermined. Amplification by 5'RACE using constant-segment primers produced TCR alpha and TCR beta cDNA libraries that carried sample barcodes and UMIs. Each CDR3 protein gets one entry after TCRdb re-called the 5' RACE reads with MiXCR. The sample lists 450,000 to 650,000 distinct CDR3 sequences; approximately 19% were seen once. The data are from a study of T-cell memory formation after mild COVID-19. General observations from the study: Contracting CD4+ clones were located mainly in CM and EM, and CD8+ clones in EMRA. From day 15 to 85, contracting clones were balanced between CD4 and CD8, whereas later expanders leaned toward CD4+.

The V segment lost 1 base and the J segment 0 bases; nucleotides outside the gene matches: 4. The germline V gene has CDR1 SGHDN and CDR2 FVKESK. The CDR3 is made up of 16 amino acids. This TCR derives from an adult woman who had mild COVID-19 (a few samples of this study predate the infection). Cell type and time point are not known. This chain joins TRBV14 and TRBJ2-3; 7 bases map to TRBD2. Sequenced: PBMCs or a T cell subset sorted from them (not recorded which). The CDR3 region has the DNA TGTGCCAGCAGCCAAGTCGGGGGGATTAGCACAGATACGCAGTATTTT. Amino acid sequence: CASSQVGGISTDTQYF.